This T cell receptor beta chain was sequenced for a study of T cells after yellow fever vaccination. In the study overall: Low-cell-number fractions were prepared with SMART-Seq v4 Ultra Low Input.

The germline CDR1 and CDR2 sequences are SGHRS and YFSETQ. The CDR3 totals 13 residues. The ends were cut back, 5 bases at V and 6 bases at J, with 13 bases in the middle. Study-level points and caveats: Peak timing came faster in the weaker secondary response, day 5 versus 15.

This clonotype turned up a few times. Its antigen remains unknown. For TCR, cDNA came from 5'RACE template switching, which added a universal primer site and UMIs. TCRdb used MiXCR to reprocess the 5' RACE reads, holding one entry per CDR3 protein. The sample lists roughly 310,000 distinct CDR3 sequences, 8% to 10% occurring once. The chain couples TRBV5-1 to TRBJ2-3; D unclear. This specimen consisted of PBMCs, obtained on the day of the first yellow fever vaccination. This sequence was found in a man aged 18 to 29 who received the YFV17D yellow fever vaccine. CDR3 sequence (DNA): TGCGCCAGCAGGCTCTTAGGGTTGGATACGCAGTATTTT. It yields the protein CASRLLGLDTQYF.